This TCR beta chain derives from a study of metastatic and nonmetastatic thyroid tumors. Whole-study context: It was across blood and tumor or nodule tissue from malignant and benign thyroid patients that repertoires were compared. The study, taken as a whole, reports: It was reportedly found that TCR beta diversity was significantly higher in malignant thyroid tumors than in benign nodules, a difference seen in both blood and tumor samples.

Patients were all untreated before their thyroid surgery. The authors' processing: A distant-metastasis classifier for papillary thyroid cancer was built using CDR3 differences across clinicopathological groups. TCRdb recomputed clones from the PCR reads via MiXCR. The V and J calls here are based on TCRdb, not the publication. The sample has roughly 30,000 clones, around 30% seen once. This clone was seen repeatedly, ten times or more. Its antigen is still unknown. V gave up 7 bases and J gave up 5 bases; unmatched junction bases: 6. This CDR3 is 13 amino acids long. Germline-derived CDR1 and CDR2 are KGHDR and SFDVKD.

This receptor was taken from a female donor with papillary thyroid cancer or a benign thyroid nodule (not recorded which). Some clones in this sample may be carry-over from other donors' samples. Sequencing was done on a sample of blood. The chain is built from TRBV24-1 and TRBJ2-7; 8 bases are a match to TRBD1. The CDR3 loop reads CATSPGGGNEQYF. In DNA form, the CDR3 reads TGTGCCACCAGCCCAGGGGGCGGGAACGAGCAGTACTTC.